These T cell receptor beta chains were read from a single sample in a study of technical replicates of blood from a handful of donors. TCRdb's copy holds only in-frame clones and misses some; the assay was immunoSEQ multiplex PCR. Counted here are roughly 80,000 clones, approximately 96% occurring once; the ten biggest clones make up about 0.2%. Sequenced: T cells isolated from PBMCs. These receptors all stem from a human donor in good health. Both conserved end residues are part of each CDR3. A D gene is named only where the DNA matches it firmly. Clone size is stated in some rows and not others, as once, few, many or a class when expanded.

TRBJ2-1 TRBV27 TRBD2 15 NA CASTHSGGYYNEQFF TGTGCCAGCACCCATAGCGGGGGGTACTACAATGAGCAGTTCTTC
TRBJ1-6 TRBV12-5 NA 18 NA CASGLVVGRSPYNSPLHF TGTGCTAGTGGTTTGGTAGTGGGGCGTAGCCCCTATAATTCACCCCTCCACTTT
TRBJ2-1 TRBV7-9 TRBD2 14 NA CASSLASSGSNKFF TGTGCCAGCAGCTTAGCGTCTAGCGGGAGTAATAAGTTCTTC
TRBJ2-7 TRBV5-1 TRBD2 14 NA CASSPSGSSYEQYF TGCGCCAGCAGTCCAAGCGGGAGCTCCTACGAGCAGTACTTC
TRBJ2-7 TRBV7-6 NA 15 NA CASSLARDFGYEQYF TGTGCCAGCAGCTTAGCGCGGGACTTCGGCTACGAGCAGTACTTC
TRBJ1-5 TRBV7-8 NA 18 NA CASSPEGRGRAFNQPQHF TGTGCCAGCAGCCCAGAAGGGAGGGGTCGGGCCTTTAATCAGCCCCAGCATTTT
TRBJ1-2 TRBV6-6 TRBD1 14 NA CASSWDSSNYGYTF TGTGCCAGCAGTTGGGACAGCTCTAACTATGGCTACACCTTC
TRBJ2-7 TRBV15 NA 15 NA CATSRNSPGLIEQYF TGTGCCACCAGCAGAAACTCCCCGGGGTTGATAGAGCAGTACTTC
TRBJ2-1 TRBV7-8 TRBD1 17 once CASSLVWTGVRYDEQFF TGTGCCAGCAGCTTAGTTTGGACAGGGGTACGGTACGATGAGCAGTTCTTC
TRBJ2-7 TRBV2 TRBD1 13 NA CASSPGTGLEQYF TGTGCCAGCAGCCCCGGGACAGGGTTGGAGCAGTACTTC
TRBJ1-1 TRBV5-6 NA 14 NA CASSLAAGLVGAFF TGTGCCAGCAGCTTGGCCGCAGGACTGGTTGGAGCTTTCTTT
TRBJ2-6 TRBV7-2 NA 16 NA CASSLAQGTGANVLTF TGTGCCAGCAGCTTAGCTCAGGGGACTGGGGCCAACGTCCTGACTTTC
TRBJ2-7 TRBV2 NA 13 NA CASTSTGTYEQYF TGTGCCAGCACAAGTACAGGGACCTACGAGCAGTACTTC
TRBJ2-7 TRBV9 TRBD1 15 NA CASSESDRAIYEQYF TGTGCCAGCAGCGAGTCGGACAGGGCGATCTACGAACAGTACTTC
TRBJ2-7 TRBV2 NA 15 NA CASSEGIGVGYEQYF TGTGCCAGCAGTGAAGGTATAGGGGTTGGCTACGAGCAGTACTTC
TRBJ2-3 TRBV6-1 NA 14 NA CASSEGPSTDTQYF TGTGCCAGCAGTGAAGGGCCTAGCACAGATACGCAGTATTTT
TRBJ1-2 TRBV14 NA 14 NA CASSQGGSNYGYTF TGTGCCAGCAGCCAAGGAGGGAGTAACTATGGCTACACCTTC
TRBJ2-2 TRBV7-6 TRBD1 17 NA CASSLQPGQGGTGELFF TGTGCCAGCAGCTTACAACCAGGACAGGGGGGGACCGGGGAGCTGTTTTTT
TRBJ2-1 TRBV6-1 TRBD1 15 once CASFARTGVGNEQFF TGTGCCAGTTTTGCCCGGACAGGGGTAGGAAATGAGCAGTTCTTC
TRBJ2-1 TRBV7-9 TRBD2 15 NA CASSPRLAGFGEQFF TGTGCCAGCAGCCCTCGACTAGCGGGATTCGGTGAGCAGTTCTTC
TRBJ2-2 TRBV7-2 NA 17 NA CASNLDTGLDRTGELFF TGTGCCAGCAACCTGGACACGGGCTTGGACCGTACAGGGGAGCTGTTTTTT
TRBJ1-5 TRBV11-2 NA 13 NA CASSLGPGQPQHF TGTGCCAGCAGCTTAGGTCCAGGACAGCCCCAGCATTTT
TRBJ1-1 TRBV27 TRBD1 15 NA CASSSTGGLNTEAFF TGTGCCAGCAGTTCGACAGGGGGCTTGAACACTGAAGCTTTCTTT
TRBJ1-2 TRBV9 TRBD1 14 NA CASSAGTEPYGYTF TGTGCCAGCAGCGCCGGGACAGAGCCTTATGGCTACACCTTC